The 28 T cell receptor beta chains below were found in one sample sequenced in a study of vaccination and CD4 T cells after COVID-19. No antigen has been identified for these receptors. This sample's treatment: roughly 10-day PBMC culture with coronavirus spike peptide pools or control peptides (ViraFEST assay). Sequencing of DNA taken from cultured CD4+ T cells relied on the Oncomine TCR Beta short-read assay. TCRdb reanalysed the PCR reads using MiXCR and keeps one entry per CDR3 protein. The profile shows around 6,000 distinct CDR3 sequences, approximately 76% of them singletons. Material for sequencing was CD4+ T cells from blood, cultured in vitro. These receptors were collected from a human donor who had recovered from COVID-19.

Only a few counts were recorded for this clonotype. The chain is built from TRBV6-1 and TRBJ2-7; the match to TRBD1 covers 9 bases. With V trimmed by 6 bases and J by 6 bases, 6 bases remained unmatched. CDR3 length: 13 amino acids. CDR1 is MNHNS and CDR2 is SASEGT in the germline V gene. In nucleotides, the CDR3 is TGTGCCAGCAGACGACAGGGGGTTGGCGAGCAGTACTTC. Translation gives CASRRQGVGEQYF.

The genes are TRBV10-3 and TRBJ2-1; 13 nucleotides agree with TRBD2. The germline V gene has CDR1 ENHRY and CDR2 SYGVKD. This CDR3 is 16 amino acids long. J lost 0 bases, V lost 6 bases, and 2 bases had no gene match. CDR3 DNA sequence: TGTGCCATCAGACGGACTAGCGGGGGCTCCTACAATGAGCAGTTCTTC. It encodes CAIRRTSGGSYNEQFF.

This clonotype appeared a few times. The gene calls are TRBV20-1 and TRBJ1-5; the match to TRBD1 covers 7 bases. CDR1 is DFQATT, CDR2 SNEGSKA, per germline (reference sequence). This CDR3 has 13 residues. V lost 4 bases and J lost 9; bases outside the gene matches: 9. This chain's CDR3 is CSAIDRVDSPQHF. CDR3 nucleotide sequence: TGCAGTGCTATCGACAGGGTCGATTCGCCCCAGCATTTT.

V gene TRBV18 combines with J gene TRBJ2-5; TRBD1 aligns across 9 bases. The CDR3 runs 15 residues. Germline CDR1 reads KGHSH; CDR2 reads LQKENI. V lost 5 bases and J lost 5; bases outside the gene matches: 9. The CDR3 reads CASSNRDRAMETQYF. CDR3 nucleotide sequence: TGTGCCAGCTCAAACCGGGACAGGGCCATGGAGACCCAGTACTTC. Full variable domain (remainder filled in from reference TRBV18 and TRBJ2-5): NAGVMQNPRHLVRRRGQEARLRCSPMKGHSHVYWYRQLPEEGLKFMVYLQKENIIDESGMPKERFSAEFPKEGPSILRIQQVVRGDSAAYFCASSNRDRAMETQYFGPGTRLLVL.

In its sample, this clonotype ranks as medium-sized (0.01 to 0.1%). The junction departs from the called germline gene at one end, perhaps through a read error. This rearrangement joins TRBV7-8 to TRBJ2-1, with a possible D match to TRBD2 (6 bases). The CDR3 consists of 15 residues. CDR1 and CDR2 (germline): SGHVS, FQNEAQ. CDR3 coding DNA: TGTGCCAGCAGCGTAGCCGCCTGGGGGGAGAATGAGCAGTTCTTC. It specifies CASSVAAWGENEQFF.

This chain uses TRBV28 with TRBJ2-2; the D gene is possibly TRBD1 (8 bases). The germline CDR1 and CDR2 sequences are MDHEN and SYDVKM. This CDR3 spans 17 amino acids. V lost 5 bases to trimming and J lost 6 bases, with 22 bases between them. The CDR3 sequence: CASSPRTGRELAGELFF. As DNA, the CDR3 is TGTGCCAGCAGTCCGAGGACAGGGCGGGAGTTGGCCGGGGAGCTGTTTTTT. The whole variable domain, filled in from reference TRBV28 and TRBJ2-2, reads DVKVTQSSRYLVKRTGEKVFLECVQDMDHENMFWYRQDPGLGLRLIYFSYDVKMKEKGDIPEGYSVSREKKERFSLILESASTNQTSMYLCASSPRTGRELAGELFFGEGSRLTVL.

The chain recombines TRBV24-1 with TRBJ2-1, with 7 nucleotides matching TRBD2. CDR3 length: 18 amino acids. Germline V gives CDR1 KGHDR, CDR2 SFDVKD. V shed 3 bases, J shed 4 bases, and the junction held 14 bases outside the gene matches. For the CDR3, the DNA is TGTGCCACCAGTGATCCAGGCGACGGGGGGAAGGGATACAATGAGCAGTTCTTC. It specifies CATSDPGDGGKGYNEQFF.

This clonotype showed up just once. This chain connects TRBV20-1 to TRBJ2-3; the D gene is possibly TRBD2 (5 bases). This CDR3 contains 14 residues. Trimming cost V 5 bases and J 5 bases, with 17 bases left between them. The germline gives CDR1 DFQATT, CDR2 SNEGSKA (reference sequence). The CDR3 coding sequence is TGCAGTGCTGGAGGACTCCCCCCTGAAGATACGCAGTATTTT. Translating it yields CSAGGLPPEDTQYF.

The chain carries TRBV7-2 and TRBJ1-2; D perhaps matches TRBD1 (5 bases). Germline V lookup: CDR1 SGHTA, CDR2 FQGNSA. V lost 3 bases to trimming and J lost 3 bases, with 11 bases between them. The CDR3 is made up of 14 amino acids. The CDR3 DNA reads as TGTGCCAGCAGCTTCGGGACCGGAGACTATGGCTACACCTTC. This sequence encodes CASSFGTGDYGYTF.

The chain has TRBV20-1 and TRBJ2-1; D is possibly TRBD2 (6 bases). The CDR3 has 15 residues. The germline V and J ends were trimmed by 6 bases and 7 bases, with 22 bases remaining between them. In germline, CDR1 is DFQATT, CDR2 SNEGSKA (reference sequence). The CDR3 is CSAPPPRGGGNEQFF. DNA of the CDR3: TGCAGTGCCCCCCCCCCTCGTGGAGGAGGGAATGAGCAGTTCTTC.

V and J are TRBV28 and TRBJ2-7, with D tentatively TRBD1 (6 bases). The V and J ends lost 5 bases and 0 bases respectively, with 8 bases between them. CDR1 and CDR2 (germline): MDHEN, SYDVKM. The CDR3 has 13 amino acids. The CDR3 DNA sequence: TGTGCCAGCAGTCACAGGGTCTCCTACGAGCAGTACTTC. Translation: CASSHRVSYEQYF.

This clonotype is classed as large. V and J are TRBV6-5 and TRBJ1-2; D is perhaps TRBD1 (5 bases). The CDR3 is 13 amino acids. Trimming removed 4 bases from V and 1 base from J, with 7 bases in between. CDR1 and CDR2 from the germline V gene are MNHEY and SVGAGI. The DNA for the CDR3 is TGTGCCAGCAGTTGGAGGGGTAACTATGGCTACACCTTC. Protein product: CASSWRGNYGYTF.

V and J are TRBV7-2 and TRBJ1-2; 8 bases match TRBD1. From germline, CDR1 is SGHTA and CDR2 FQGNSA. This CDR3 spans 14 amino acids. J lost 4 bases, V lost 4 bases, and 5 bases had no gene match. CDR3 protein: CASSYDRGSYGYTF. The CDR3 nucleotides are TGTGCCAGCAGCTATGACAGGGGTAGCTATGGCTACACCTTC.

The J gene is TRBJ2-4, the V gene TRBV10-1, with 8 bases lining up with TRBD2. After removal of 2 bases from V and 7 bases from J, the junction contained 10 bases not matched to a gene. The CDR3 runs 16 residues. Germline CDR1 and CDR2: WNHNN and SYGVQD (reference sequence). For the CDR3, the DNA is TGCGCCAGCAGTGAGGTTAGCGGGGCCCGGAGGAACATTCAGTACTTC. Translating gives CASSEVSGARRNIQYF.

J is TRBJ2-7 and V is TRBV28; tentative D call: TRBD1 (6 bases). CDR3 length: 14 residues. CDR1 and CDR2 (germline): MDHEN, SYDVKM. Trimming removed 6 bases from V and 3 bases from J, with 15 bases in between. CDR3 bases: TGTGCCAGCAGCCCCCCCACAGGGATCTACGAGCAGTACTTC. Translation gives CASSPPTGIYEQYF. Filled out from reference TRBV28 and TRBJ2-7, the complete variable domain reads DVKVTQSSRYLVKRTGEKVFLECVQDMDHENMFWYRQDPGLGLRLIYFSYDVKMKEKGDIPEGYSVSREKKERFSLILESASTNQTSMYLCASSPPTGIYEQYFGPGTRLTVT.

This chain connects TRBV27 to TRBJ1-2, with D perhaps TRBD1 (6 bases). CDR1 is MNHEY and CDR2 is SMNVEV in the germline V gene (reference sequence). The ends were cut back, 5 bases at V and 0 bases at J, with 13 bases in the middle. CDR3 size: 15 residues. CDR3 nucleotides: TGTGCCAGCAGTCCAATTCGGACAGCTAACTATGGCTACACCTTC. Its protein product is CASSPIRTANYGYTF.

This clonotype was observed a few times. V is TRBV19 and J is TRBJ1-2; no definite D call. Trimming took 10 bases from V and 7 from J, leaving 10 bases between them. Germline CDR1 reads LNHDA; CDR2 reads SQIVND (reference sequence). The CDR3 consists of 10 residues. The CDR3: CATGPGGYTF. CDR3 nucleotide sequence: TGTGCCACTGGGCCCGGTGGCTACACCTTC.

The chain carries TRBV19 and TRBJ1-1; no firm D call. CDR1 and CDR2 from the germline V gene are LNHDA and SQIVND (reference sequence). Trimming left V 0 bases short and J 5 bases short, with 13 bases between. This CDR3 has 15 amino acids. CDR3 residues: CASSIDREMRTEAFF. In DNA, the CDR3 is TGTGCCAGTAGTATAGACCGGGAGATGCGAACTGAAGCTTTCTTT.

The chain carries TRBV6-1 and TRBJ1-2; TRBD1 aligns across 12 bases. The CDR3 runs 14 residues. After removal of 7 bases from V and 4 bases from J, the junction contained 4 bases not matched to a gene. Per the germline V gene, CDR1 is MNHNS and CDR2 is SASEGT. The chain's CDR3 is CASMGQGAPYGYTF. CDR3 nucleotides: TGTGCCAGCATGGGACAGGGGGCCCCCTATGGCTACACCTTC.

The chain couples TRBV19 to TRBJ1-5; no clear D gene. This CDR3 is built from 14 residues. The V and J ends lost 4 bases and 4 bases respectively, with 11 bases between them. The germline gives CDR1 LNHDA, CDR2 SQIVND (reference sequence). The CDR3 is CASSTDKKNQPQHF. Here the CDR3 DNA reads TGTGCCAGTAGTACCGATAAGAAGAATCAGCCCCAGCATTTT.

The gene calls are TRBV6-2 or TRBV6-3 and TRBJ2-2; D not resolved. CDR3 length equals 14 residues. The V end was cut by 0 bases, the J end by 5 bases, with 7 bases between. Per the germline V gene, CDR1 is MNHEY and CDR2 is SVGEGT. CDR3 amino acids: CASSYSRLTGELFF. CDR3 in DNA: TGTGCCAGCAGTTACTCCCGCTTGACCGGGGAGCTGTTTTTT.

This clonotype counts as medium-sized. The V gene is TRBV9, the J gene TRBJ2-2; 8 nucleotides agree with TRBD1. The V and J ends lost 4 bases and 2 bases, in that order; junction bases with no gene match: 7. Germline loops: CDR1 SGDLS, CDR2 YYNGEE. The CDR3 sequence is 16 residues long. As DNA, the CDR3 is TGTGCCAGCAGCCCAAAGGACAGGGTTAACACCGGGGAGCTGTTTTTT. Its translation is CASSPKDRVNTGELFF.

The chain has TRBV11-3 and TRBJ1-5; 10 bases agree with TRBD1. J lost 3 bases, V lost 5 bases, and 4 bases had no gene match. The CDR3 runs to 15 residues. CDR1 is SGHNT, CDR2 YENEEA, per germline. The CDR3 nucleotides are TGTGCCAGCAGCCCCGGGACAGGGGACAATCAGCCCCAGCATTTT. This sequence encodes CASSPGTGDNQPQHF.

The V and J genes are TRBV24-1 and TRBJ2-3, with D possibly being TRBD1 (5 bases). Germline V gene data show CDR1 as KGHDR and CDR2 as SFDVKD. The CDR3 is made up of 14 amino acids. V dropped 3 bases and J dropped 6 bases, with 12 bases sitting between them. The CDR3 DNA sequence: TGTGCCACCAGTGATACCAAGGGGCCGGATACGCAGTATTTT. This codes for CATSDTKGPDTQYF.

This sequence joins TRBV19 and TRBJ1-1; no clear D gene. V dropped 3 bases and J dropped 3 bases, with 8 bases sitting between them. The CDR3 totals 13 residues. Germline V CDR1 and CDR2: LNHDA, SQIVND (reference sequence). CDR3 residues: CASSIAGDTEAFF. In nucleotides, the CDR3 is TGTGCCAGTAGTATCGCCGGGGACACTGAAGCTTTCTTT.

Here the CDR3 DNA reads TGCAGTGCAACACAGGGCGGACCAAGCCTTAATGAAAAACTGTTTTTT. Encoded protein: CSATQGGPSLNEKLFF. V and J are TRBV20-1 and TRBJ1-4, with D possibly matching TRBD1 (6 bases). Trimming stripped 6 bases from V and 4 bases from J, with 21 bases between. The CDR3 runs 16 residues. The V gene's germline CDR1 is DFQATT and CDR2 SNEGSKA (reference sequence).

The chain has TRBV6-1 and TRBJ1-2; 9 bases align to TRBD1. In germline, CDR1 is MNHNS, CDR2 SASEGT. The junction had 5 bases not matched to a gene; V was cut back by 6 bases and J by 3 bases. The CDR3 is made up of 14 amino acids. The CDR3 DNA follows: TGTGCCAGCAGAGCCGGGACAGGGCACTATGGCTACACCTTC. This codes for CASRAGTGHYGYTF.

In this sample, this clonotype turned up a few times. The V and J genes are TRBV6-2 or TRBV6-3 and TRBJ2-7; D might be TRBD1 or TRBD2, each matching 5 bases. CDR1 MNHEY and CDR2 SVGEGT come from the germline V gene. With 8 bases removed from V and 0 bases from J, the gap between germline ends came to 8 bases. The CDR3 length is 12 residues. CDR3 amino acids: CASEGSSYEQYF. The CDR3 DNA reads TGTGCCAGCGAGGGGAGCTCCTACGAGCAGTACTTC.